This T cell receptor beta chain was identified during a study of beta chain features in type 1 diabetes. Study observations and caveats: For type 1 diabetes patients, VDJ junctions showed fewer insertions and more deletions. There was a moderate but significant shortening of TCRB CDR3s in all four CD4+ subsets of Type 1 diabetes patients. A definitive answer on HLA type influencing TCRB rearrangement was not reached here.

As every portion of the isolated RNA was reverse transcribed, the sequencing read expressed TCRB transcripts. This table comes from immunoSEQ multiplex PCR, and its TCRdb copy is limited to in-frame clones, with some not included. The sample comprises 300,000 or so clones, approximately 13% of which are singletons, and roughly 0.015% rests with the top ten. Germline lookup yields CDR1 MNHNS and CDR2 SASEGT. V was shortened by 4 bases and J by 2 bases, with 16 bases between the two germline ends. The CDR3 contains 16 residues. There was one heparinised blood draw per donor, averaging about 100 mL. Cells sorted by CD45RO/CCR7/CD25/CD127/CD95/CD27 comprised CD4+ naive, central memory, regulatory and stem cell-like memory cells. Concerning this clone itself: Its antigen is not known.

This chain links TRBV6-1 with TRBJ2-3; D perhaps matches TRBD1 (5 bases). This TCR derives from a woman aged 18-29 years with type 1 diabetes. The sample comprised naive CD4+ T cells from blood. The CDR3 here is CASSAGLASSTDTQYF. The DNA of the CDR3 is TGTGCCAGCAGTGCAGGGTTAGCTAGTTCCACAGATACGCAGTATTTT.